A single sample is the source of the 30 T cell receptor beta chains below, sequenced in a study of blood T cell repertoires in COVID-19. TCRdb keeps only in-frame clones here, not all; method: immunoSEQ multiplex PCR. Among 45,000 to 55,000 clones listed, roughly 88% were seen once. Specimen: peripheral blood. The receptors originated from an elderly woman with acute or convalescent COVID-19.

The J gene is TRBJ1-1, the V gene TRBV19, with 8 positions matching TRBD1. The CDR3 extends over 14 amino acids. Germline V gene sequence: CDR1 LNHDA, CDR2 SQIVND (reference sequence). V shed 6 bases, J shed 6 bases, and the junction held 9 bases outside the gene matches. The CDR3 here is CASREDRVIPEAFF. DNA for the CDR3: TGTGCCAGTAGGGAGGACAGGGTGATCCCTGAAGCTTTCTTT.

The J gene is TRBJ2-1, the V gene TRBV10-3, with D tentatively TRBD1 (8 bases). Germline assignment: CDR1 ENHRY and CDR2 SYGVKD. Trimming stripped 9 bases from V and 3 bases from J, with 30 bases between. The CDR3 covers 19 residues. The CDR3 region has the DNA TGTGCCATAACAGGGGGGCCCAGCATCACGGGAGGACTCTACAATGAGCAGTTCTTC. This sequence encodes CAITGGPSITGGLYNEQFF.

The CDR3 DNA follows: TGCGCCAGCAGCCAAGACCCCCAGGGCAACACTGAAGCTTTCTTT. This sequence encodes CASSQDPQGNTEAFF. V is TRBV4-1 and J is TRBJ1-1; tentative D call: TRBD1 (5 bases). V lost 0 bases and J 2 bases, leaving 10 bases between the germline ends. Germline CDR1 reads MGHRA; CDR2 reads YSYEKL. CDR3 length: 15 residues.

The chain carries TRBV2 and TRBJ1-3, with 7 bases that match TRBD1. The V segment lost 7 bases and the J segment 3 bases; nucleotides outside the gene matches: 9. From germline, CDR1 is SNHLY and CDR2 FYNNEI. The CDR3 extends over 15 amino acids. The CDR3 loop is CASMGSTGVGNTIYF. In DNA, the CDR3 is TGTGCCAGCATGGGTTCAACAGGGGTTGGAAACACCATATATTTT.

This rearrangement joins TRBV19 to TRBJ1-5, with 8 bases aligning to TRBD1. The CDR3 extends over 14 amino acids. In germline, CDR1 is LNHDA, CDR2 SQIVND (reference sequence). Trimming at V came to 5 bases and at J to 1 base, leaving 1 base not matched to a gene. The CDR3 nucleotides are TGTGCCAGTAGTCAGGGGGCAAGCAATCAGCCCCAGCATTTT. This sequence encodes CASSQGASNQPQHF.

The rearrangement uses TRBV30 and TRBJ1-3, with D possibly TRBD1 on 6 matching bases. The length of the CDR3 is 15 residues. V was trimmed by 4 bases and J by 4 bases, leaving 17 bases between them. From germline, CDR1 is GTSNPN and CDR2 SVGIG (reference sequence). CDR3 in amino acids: CAWKRPGARGNTIYF. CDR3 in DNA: TGTGCCTGGAAACGTCCAGGGGCGAGAGGAAACACCATATATTTT.

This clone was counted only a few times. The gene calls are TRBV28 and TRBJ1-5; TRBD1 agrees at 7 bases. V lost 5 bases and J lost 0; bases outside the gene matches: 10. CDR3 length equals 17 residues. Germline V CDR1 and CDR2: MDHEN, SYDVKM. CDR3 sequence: CASSMPGTAYSNQPQHF. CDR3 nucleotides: TGTGCCAGCAGTATGCCTGGGACAGCGTATAGCAATCAGCCCCAGCATTTT.

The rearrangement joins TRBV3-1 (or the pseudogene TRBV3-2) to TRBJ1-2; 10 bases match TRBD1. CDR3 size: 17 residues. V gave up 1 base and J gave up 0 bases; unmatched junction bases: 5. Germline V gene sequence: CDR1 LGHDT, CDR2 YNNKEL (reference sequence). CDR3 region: CASSQGTGGYSNYGYTF. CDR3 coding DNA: TGTGCCAGCAGCCAAGGGACAGGGGGTTATTCTAACTATGGCTACACCTTC.

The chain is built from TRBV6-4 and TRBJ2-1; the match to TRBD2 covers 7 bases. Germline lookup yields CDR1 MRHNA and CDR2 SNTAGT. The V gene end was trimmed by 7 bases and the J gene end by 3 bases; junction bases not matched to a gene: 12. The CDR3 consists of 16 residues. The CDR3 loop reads CASKMTTGGNYNEQFF. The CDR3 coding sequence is TGTGCCAGCAAAATGACGACGGGAGGAAACTACAATGAGCAGTTCTTC.

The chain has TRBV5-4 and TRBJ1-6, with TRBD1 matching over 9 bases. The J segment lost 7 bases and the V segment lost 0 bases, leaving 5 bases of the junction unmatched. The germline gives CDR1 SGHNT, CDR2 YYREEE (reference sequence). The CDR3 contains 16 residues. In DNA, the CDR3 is TGTGCCAGCAGCTTGGTCGGGACAGGGAAAAATTCACCCCTCCACTTT. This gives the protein CASSLVGTGKNSPLHF.

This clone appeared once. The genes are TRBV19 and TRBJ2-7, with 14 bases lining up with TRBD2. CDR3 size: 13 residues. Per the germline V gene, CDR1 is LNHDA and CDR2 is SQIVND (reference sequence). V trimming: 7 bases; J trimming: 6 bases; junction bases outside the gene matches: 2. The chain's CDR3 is CASTGLAGAEQYF. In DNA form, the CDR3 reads TGTGCCAGTACGGGACTAGCGGGGGCCGAGCAGTACTTC.

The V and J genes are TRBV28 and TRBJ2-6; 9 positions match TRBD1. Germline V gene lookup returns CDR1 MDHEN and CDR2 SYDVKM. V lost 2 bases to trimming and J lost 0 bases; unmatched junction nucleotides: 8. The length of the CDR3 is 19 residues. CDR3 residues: CASSLMGQGKVSGANVLTF. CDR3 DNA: TGTGCCAGCAGTTTAATGGGACAGGGTAAGGTCTCTGGGGCCAACGTCCTGACTTTC. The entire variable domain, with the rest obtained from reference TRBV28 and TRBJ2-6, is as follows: DVKVTQSSRYLVKRTGEKVFLECVQDMDHENMFWYRQDPGLGLRLIYFSYDVKMKEKGDIPEGYSVSREKKERFSLILESASTNQTSMYLCASSLMGQGKVSGANVLTFGAGSRLTVL.

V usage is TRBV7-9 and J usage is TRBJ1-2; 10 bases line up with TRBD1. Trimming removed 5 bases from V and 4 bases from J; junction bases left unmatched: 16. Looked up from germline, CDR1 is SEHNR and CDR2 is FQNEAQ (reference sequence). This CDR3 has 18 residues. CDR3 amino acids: CASSPKVGQGPYLYGYTF. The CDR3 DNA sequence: TGTGCCAGCAGCCCAAAAGTGGGACAGGGGCCATACCTCTATGGCTACACCTTC. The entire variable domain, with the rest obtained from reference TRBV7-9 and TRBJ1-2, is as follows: DTGVSQNPRHKITKRGQNVTFRCDPISEHNRLYWYRQTLGQGPEFLTYFQNEAQLEKSRLLSDRFSAERPKGSFSTLEIQRTEQGDSAMYLCASSPKVGQGPYLYGYTFGSGTRLTVV.

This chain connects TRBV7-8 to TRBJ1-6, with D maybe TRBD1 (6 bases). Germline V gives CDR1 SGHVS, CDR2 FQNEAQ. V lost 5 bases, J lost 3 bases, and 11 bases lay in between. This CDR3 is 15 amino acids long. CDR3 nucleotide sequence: TGTGCCAGCAGCCCTTGGACAGACTATAATTCACCCCTCCACTTT. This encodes CASSPWTDYNSPLHF.

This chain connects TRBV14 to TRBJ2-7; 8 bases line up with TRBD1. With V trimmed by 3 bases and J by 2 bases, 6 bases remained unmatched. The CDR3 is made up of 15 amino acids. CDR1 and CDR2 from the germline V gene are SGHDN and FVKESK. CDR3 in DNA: TGTGCCAGCAGCCACTTCCAGGGGGCGGCCTACGAGCAGTACTTC. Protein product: CASSHFQGAAYEQYF. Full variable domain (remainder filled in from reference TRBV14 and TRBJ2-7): EAGVTQFPSHSVIEKGQTVTLRCDPISGHDNLYWYRRVMGKEIKFLLHFVKESKQDESGMPNNRFLAERTGGTYSTLKVQPAELEDSGVYFCASSHFQGAAYEQYFGPGTRLTVT.

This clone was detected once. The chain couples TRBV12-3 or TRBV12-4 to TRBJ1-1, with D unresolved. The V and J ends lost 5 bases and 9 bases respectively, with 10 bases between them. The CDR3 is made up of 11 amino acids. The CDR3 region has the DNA TGTGCCAGCAGTCCCGGGATTCAAGCTTTCTTT. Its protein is CASSPGIQAFF.

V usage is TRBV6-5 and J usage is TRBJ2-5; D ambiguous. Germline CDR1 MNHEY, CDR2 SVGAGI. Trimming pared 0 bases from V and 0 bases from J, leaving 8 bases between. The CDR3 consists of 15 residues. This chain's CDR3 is CASSYSITDQETQYF. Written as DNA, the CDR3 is TGTGCCAGCAGTTACTCTATTACAGACCAAGAGACCCAGTACTTC.

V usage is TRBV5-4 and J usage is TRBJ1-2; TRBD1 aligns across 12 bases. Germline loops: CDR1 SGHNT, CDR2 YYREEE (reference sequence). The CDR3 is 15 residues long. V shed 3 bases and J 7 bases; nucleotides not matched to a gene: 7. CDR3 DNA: TGTGCCAGCAGCTCGCCGGGACAGGGGGCAGGTGGCTACACCTTC. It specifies CASSSPGQGAGGYTF.

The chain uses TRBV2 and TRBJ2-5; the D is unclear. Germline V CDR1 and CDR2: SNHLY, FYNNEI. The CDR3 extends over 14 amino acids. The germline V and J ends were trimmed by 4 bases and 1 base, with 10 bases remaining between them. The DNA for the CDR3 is TGTGCCAGCAGTGTTAGTACCTCCCAAGAGACCCAGTACTTC. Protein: CASSVSTSQETQYF.

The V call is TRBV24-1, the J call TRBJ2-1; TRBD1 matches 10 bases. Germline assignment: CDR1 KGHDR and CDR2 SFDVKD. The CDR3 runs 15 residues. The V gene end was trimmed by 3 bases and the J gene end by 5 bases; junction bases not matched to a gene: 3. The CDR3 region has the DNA TGTGCCACCAGTGATCCTGGGACAGGGGACAATGAGCAGTTCTTC. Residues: CATSDPGTGDNEQFF.

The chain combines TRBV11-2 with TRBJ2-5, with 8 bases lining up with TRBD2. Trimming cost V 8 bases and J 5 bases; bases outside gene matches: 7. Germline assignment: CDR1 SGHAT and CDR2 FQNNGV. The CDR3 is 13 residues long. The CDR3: CASSGLAVETQYF. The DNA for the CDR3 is TGTGCCAGCTCCGGACTAGCTGTGGAGACCCAGTACTTC.

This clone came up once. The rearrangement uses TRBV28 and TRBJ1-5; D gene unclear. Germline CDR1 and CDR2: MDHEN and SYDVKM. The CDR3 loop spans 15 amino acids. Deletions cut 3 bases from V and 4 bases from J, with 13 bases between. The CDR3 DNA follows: TGTGCCAGCAGTTTTTCTTCCCGGGGTAATCAGCCCCAGCATTTT. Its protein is CASSFSSRGNQPQHF.

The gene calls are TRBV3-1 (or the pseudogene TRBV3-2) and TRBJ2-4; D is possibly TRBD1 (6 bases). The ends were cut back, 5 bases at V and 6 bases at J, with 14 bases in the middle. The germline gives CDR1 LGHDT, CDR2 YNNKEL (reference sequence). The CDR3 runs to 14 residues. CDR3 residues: CASSYREHGNIQYF. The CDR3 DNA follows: TGTGCCAGCAGCTACAGGGAGCATGGAAACATTCAGTACTTC.

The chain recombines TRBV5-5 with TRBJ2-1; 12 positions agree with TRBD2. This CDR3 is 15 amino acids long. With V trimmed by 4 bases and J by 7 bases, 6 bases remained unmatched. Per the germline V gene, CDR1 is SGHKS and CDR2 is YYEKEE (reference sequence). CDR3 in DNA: TGTGCCAGCAGCCTAGGACTAGCGGGACAAAATGAGCAGTTCTTC. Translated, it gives CASSLGLAGQNEQFF.

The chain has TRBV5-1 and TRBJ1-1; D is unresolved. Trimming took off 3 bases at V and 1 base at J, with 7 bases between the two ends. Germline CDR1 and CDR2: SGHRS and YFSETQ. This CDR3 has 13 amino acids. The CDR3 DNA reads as TGCGCCAGCAGCTCGACATGGAACACTGAAGCTTTCTTT. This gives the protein CASSSTWNTEAFF.

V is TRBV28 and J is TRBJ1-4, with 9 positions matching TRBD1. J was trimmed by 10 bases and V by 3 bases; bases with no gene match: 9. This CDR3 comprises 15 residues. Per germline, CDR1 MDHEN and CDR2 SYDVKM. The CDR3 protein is CASSFPGTGSGKLFF. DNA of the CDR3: TGTGCCAGCAGTTTTCCCGGGACAGGGAGCGGAAAACTGTTTTTT.

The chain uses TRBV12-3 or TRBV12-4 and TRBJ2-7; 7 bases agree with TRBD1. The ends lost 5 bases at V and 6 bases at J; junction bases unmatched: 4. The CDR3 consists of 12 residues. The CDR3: CASSPNRGEQYF. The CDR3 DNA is TGTGCCAGCAGTCCTAACAGGGGCGAGCAGTACTTC.

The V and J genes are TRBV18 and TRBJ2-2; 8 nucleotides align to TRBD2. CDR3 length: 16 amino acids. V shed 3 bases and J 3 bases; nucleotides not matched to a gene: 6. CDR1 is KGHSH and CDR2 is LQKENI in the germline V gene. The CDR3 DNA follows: TGTGCCAGCTCACCGCCGAGCGGGGGCTACACCGGGGAGCTGTTTTTT. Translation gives CASSPPSGGYTGELFF.

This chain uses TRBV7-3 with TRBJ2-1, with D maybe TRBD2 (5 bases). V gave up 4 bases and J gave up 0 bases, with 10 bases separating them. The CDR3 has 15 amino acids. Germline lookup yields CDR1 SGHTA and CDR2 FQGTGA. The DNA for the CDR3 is TGTGCCAGCAGCTCCCCGACTAACTCCTACAATGAGCAGTTCTTC. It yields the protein CASSSPTNSYNEQFF.

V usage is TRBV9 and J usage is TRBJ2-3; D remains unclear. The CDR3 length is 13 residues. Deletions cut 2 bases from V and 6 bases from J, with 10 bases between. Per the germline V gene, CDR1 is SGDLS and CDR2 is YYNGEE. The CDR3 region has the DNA TGTGCCAGCAGCGTCCGGGTTCGGGATACGCAGTATTTT. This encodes CASSVRVRDTQYF.